The sequence of this T cell receptor (beta chain) was determined in a study of post-analysis software for immune sequencing data. Overall study context: Multiple sclerosis in the patients followed relapsing-remitting, secondary progressive and progressive-relapsing courses. Study results and caveats: Pronounced co-clustering by F measure was evident among identically batched samples. For normalized Chao1 diversity, multiple sclerosis patients scored significantly lower than controls did.

Worth noting for this clonotype: The antigen remains undetermined.

Included in the TCR beta cDNA libraries were unique molecular identifiers. MiXCR was run by TCRdb on the PCR reads, yielding one entry per CDR3 protein. The table includes more than 500,000 distinct CDR3 sequences, less than 40% detected once. The receptor comes from a girl aged 2-17 years with multiple sclerosis. Sequencing input: blood.

The CDR3 DNA is TGCAGCGCTACACAGGGGAACTATGGCTACACCTTC. Encoded protein: CSATQGNYGYTF. This chain links TRBV29-1 with TRBJ1-2; 7 bases are a match to TRBD1. Germline CDR1 SQVTM, CDR2 ANQGSEA. V shed 7 bases, J shed 2 bases, and the junction held 4 bases outside the gene matches. The CDR3 length is 12 residues.